The sequence of this T cell receptor (beta chain) was determined in a study of cytomegalovirus exposure and HLA in healthy donors. Study-wide points: Most of the TCR beta V segments (in an earlier analysis) were productive either about 87% or about 30% of the time. The investigators catalogued 164 TCR beta chains as cytomegalovirus-associated.

The study ran its PCR with 60 Vbeta and 13 Jbeta primers. Libraries were prepared by immunoSEQ multiplex PCR; TCRdb keeps only in-frame clonotypes and omits some of them. The sample totals about 79,000 clones; its top ten clones hold about 4.6%. A remark on this clone: Its antigen is unknown.

Germline V CDR1 and CDR2: SGHKS, YYEKEE (reference sequence). This CDR3 has 14 amino acids. V was shortened by 1 base and J by 4 bases, with 12 bases between the two germline ends. This clonotype was obtained from a man in his thirties or forties in good health and CMV-seronegative. The V and J genes are TRBV5-5 and TRBJ2-7; D is possibly TRBD2 (6 bases). Sequences were obtained from PBMCs. DNA for the CDR3: TGTGCCAGCAGCTTGTGGACTACAGCTTACGAGCAGTACTTC. Amino acids: CASSLWTTAYEQYF.